Listed here is a single TCR beta chain. Antigen: not known. This record belongs to a study of identical twins. General study points: The study found that models underestimated out-of-frame TCR alpha sharing in monozygotic twins. Fewer insertions were carried by abundant cord blood beta clonotypes, but none was seen in memory repertoires. Partly confounded zero-insertion analyses could result from invariant MAIT and iNKT cells.

J gave up 1 base and V 5 bases, and 21 bases lay outside the gene matches. The CDR3 spans 19 residues. The V gene's germline CDR1 is DFQATT and CDR2 SNEGSKA (reference sequence). Using its own MiXCR run on the 5' RACE reads, TCRdb lists one record per CDR3 protein. Altogether about 660,000 distinct CDR3 sequences are present, 8.5% to 9% being singletons, with the ten largest covering around 0.95%. These records were also assigned to another study, of yellow fever vaccine responses in identical twins.

This clonotype was obtained from a woman under 30 in good health. Sequenced sample: PBMCs. The rearrangement joins TRBV20-1 to TRBJ2-5; TRBD1 matches 8 bases. CDR3 sequence: CSARKLWTGKSLFQETQYF. Here the CDR3 DNA reads TGCAGTGCTCGTAAGCTTTGGACAGGGAAATCTCTCTTCCAAGAGACCCAGTACTTC.